A selection of T cell receptor beta chains follows, all from one sample in a study of blood T cell repertoires in COVID-19. Method: immunoSEQ multiplex PCR; TCRdb's copy keeps in-frame clones and lacks some. This table has about 100,000 clones, roughly 85% appearing once. The sample comprised peripheral blood. Receptor source: a man aged 70-80 years with active or convalescent COVID-19. Both conserved end residues are part of each CDR3. The order of the fields is clone size, V gene, D gene, J gene, CDR3 protein, CDR3 DNA. The D gene is left open where the match is weak. Expanded clones get a size class; other rows say once, few or many, or leave the size out.

-	TRBV30	TRBD1	TRBJ1-5	CAWSIGTGAWQPQHF	TGTGCCTGGAGTATCGGGACAGGGGCTTGGCAGCCCCAGCATTTT
-	TRBV4-1	-	TRBJ2-5	CASSQGPGRTRGETQYF	TGCGCCAGCAGCCAAGGCCCCGGACGGACAAGGGGGGAGACCCAGTACTTC
-	TRBV7-2	TRBD2	TRBJ2-1	CASSWASGTSGRNEQFF	TGTGCCAGCAGCTGGGCCTCCGGGACTAGCGGGAGGAATGAGCAGTTCTTC
-	TRBV18	-	TRBJ2-7	CASSPQQGSYEQYF	TGTGCCAGCTCACCACAGCAGGGGTCCTACGAGCAGTACTTC
-	TRBV6-1	TRBD1	TRBJ1-6	CASSERPLGTGVNSPLHF	TGTGCCAGCAGTGAAAGACCCCTTGGGACAGGGGTTAATTCACCCCTCCACTTT
-	TRBV5-1	-	TRBJ1-2	CASSLDRGYTF	TGCGCCAGCAGCTTGGATCGTGGCTACACCTTC
-	TRBV21-1	-	TRBJ2-4	CASSKVGGWYIQYF	TGTGCCAGCAGCAAAGTGGGGGGGTGGTACATTCAGTACTTC
-	TRBV7-9	-	TRBJ2-5	CASSPQETQYF	TGTGCCAGCAGCCCTCAGGAGACCCAGTACTTC
-	TRBV5-1	TRBD2	TRBJ2-5	CASSFGAGANQETQYF	TGCGCCAGCAGCTTTGGGGCGGGAGCCAACCAAGAGACCCAGTACTTC
-	TRBV6-5	TRBD1	TRBJ2-1	CASDRDRDNEQFF	TGTGCCAGCGACCGGGACAGGGACAATGAGCAGTTCTTC
-	TRBV2	-	TRBJ1-5	CASRDDRNQPQHF	TGTGCCAGCAGAGATGACAGAAATCAGCCCCAGCATTTT
-	TRBV18	TRBD1	TRBJ1-5	CASSPETGGVQPQHF	TGTGCCAGCTCACCAGAGACAGGGGGCGTCCAGCCCCAGCATTTT
once	TRBV11-2	-	TRBJ2-1	CASSPRLAVPNNEQFF	TGTGCCAGCAGCCCCCGGTTAGCGGTCCCCAACAATGAGCAGTTCTTC
-	TRBV7-8	TRBD2	TRBJ2-7	CASSISSGGASYEQYF	TGTGCCAGCAGCATTTCTAGCGGGGGGGCGTCCTACGAGCAGTACTTC
-	TRBV5-1	-	TRBJ2-7	CASSLGWTEGSYEQYF	TGCGCCAGCAGCTTGGGTTGGACGGAGGGATCCTACGAGCAGTACTTC
-	TRBV6-1	-	TRBJ1-6	CASSEGGSSYNSPLHF	TGTGCCAGCAGTGAGGGGGGAAGCTCCTATAATTCACCCCTCCACTTT
-	TRBV4-3	-	TRBJ1-1	CASSQDRQGNTEAFF	TGCGCCAGCAGCCAAGATCGCCAGGGTAACACTGAAGCTTTCTTT
-	TRBV30	TRBD1	TRBJ1-2	CAWDAGQAVQTYGYTF	TGTGCCTGGGACGCGGGACAGGCCGTTCAAACCTATGGCTACACCTTC
-	TRBV19	TRBD1	TRBJ2-4	CASSIVRGRANIQYF	TGTGCCAGTAGTATAGTCAGGGGGCGCGCAAACATTCAGTACTTC
few	TRBV24-1	-	TRBJ2-5	CATSDPGTKETQYF	TGTGCCACCAGTGACCCTGGCACCAAAGAGACCCAGTACTTC
once	TRBV7-9	-	TRBJ2-5	CASSLLRTQETQYF	TGTGCCAGCAGCTTATTGCGGACACAAGAGACCCAGTACTTC
-	TRBV6-2/TRBV6-3	-	TRBJ2-7	CASSVPGTEQYF	TGTGCCAGCAGTGTTCCAGGAACTGAGCAGTACTTC
-	TRBV4-2	TRBD2	TRBJ2-5	CASSPSAGGRETQYF	TGTGCCAGCAGCCCCTCAGCGGGAGGGAGGGAGACCCAGTACTTC
few	TRBV7-9	-	TRBJ1-6	CASSLRGESNSPLHF	TGTGCCAGCAGCTTAAGGGGCGAATCTAATTCACCCCTCCACTTT
-	TRBV6-6	TRBD2	TRBJ2-3	CASSRRTSGGGDTQYF	TGTGCCAGCAGTCGGCGGACTAGCGGGGGAGGAGATACGCAGTATTTT
-	TRBV30	-	TRBJ1-3	CAWLRSRSGNTIYF	TGTGCCTGGCTCCGTAGCCGCTCTGGAAACACCATATATTTT
few	TRBV7-2	-	TRBJ2-7	CASSPDSRGSYEQYF	TGTGCCAGCAGCCCCGACAGCCGGGGGTCCTACGAGCAGTACTTC
-	TRBV4-1	TRBD1	TRBJ2-2	CASSAQGTGELFF	TGCGCCAGCAGCGCACAGGGGACCGGGGAGCTGTTTTTT
-	TRBV20-1	TRBD2	TRBJ2-5	CSASPTSGGARETQYF	TGCAGTGCTAGTCCCACTAGCGGGGGGGCCCGGGAGACCCAGTACTTC
-	TRBV4-2	-	TRBJ2-3	CASSRDTSTDTQYF	TGTGCCAGCAGCCGCGATACTAGCACAGATACGCAGTATTTT
hyperexpanded	TRBV29-1	-	TRBJ1-1	CSVGGQGEGDTEAFF	TGCAGCGTCGGAGGGCAGGGCGAGGGAGACACTGAAGCTTTCTTT
-	TRBV11-2	-	TRBJ2-1	CASTLLRPSNEQFF	TGTGCCAGCACCCTCTTGAGGCCCAGCAATGAGCAGTTCTTC
-	TRBV11-3	-	TRBJ1-1	CASSLRSGVEAFF	TGTGCCAGCAGCTTACGGTCGGGGGTTGAAGCTTTCTTT
-	TRBV5-6	-	TRBJ1-5	CASSLTPTGQPQHF	TGTGCCAGCAGCTTGACCCCAACCGGTCAGCCCCAGCATTTT
-	TRBV27	TRBD2	TRBJ2-3	CASSLIAGEGDTQYF	TGTGCCAGCAGTTTAATAGCGGGAGAGGGTGATACGCAGTATTTT
-	TRBV10-3	TRBD1	TRBJ1-2	CAISDPGQGKNGYTF	TGTGCCATCAGTGATCCGGGACAGGGGAAAAATGGCTACACCTTC
-	TRBV27	TRBD1	TRBJ1-5	CASSPRTGSQPQHF	TGTGCCAGCAGTCCCCGGACAGGGAGTCAGCCCCAGCATTTT
-	TRBV28	-	TRBJ1-1	CASEGVTEAFF	TGTGCCAGCGAGGGGGTCACTGAAGCTTTCTTT
-	TRBV14	-	TRBJ1-4	CASSQDRSVARKLFF	TGTGCCAGCAGCCAAGATAGGAGCGTGGCTAGGAAACTGTTTTTT
-	TRBV5-1	TRBD1	TRBJ2-2	CASTRTGSDTGELFF	TGCGCCAGCACCAGGACAGGTTCGGACACCGGGGAGCTGTTTTTT
-	TRBV16	-	TRBJ2-6	CASSQMSSGANVLTF	TGTGCCAGCAGCCAGATGAGCTCTGGGGCCAACGTCCTGACTTTC
-	TRBV6-2/TRBV6-3	TRBD1	TRBJ2-7	CASSYSTGIEQYF	TGTGCCAGCAGTTACTCGACAGGGATCGAGCAGTACTTC
-	TRBV18	-	TRBJ2-2	CASSPTRNTGELFF	TGTGCCAGCTCACCAACTAGAAACACCGGGGAGCTGTTTTTT
few	TRBV3-1/TRBV3-2	TRBD2	TRBJ2-7	CASSLTSGNSYEQYF	TGTGCCAGCAGCCTGACTAGCGGAAACTCCTACGAGCAGTACTTC
few	TRBV29-1	TRBD1	TRBJ2-1	CSVPVTGGSYNEQFF	TGCAGCGTTCCGGTCACAGGGGGCTCCTACAATGAGCAGTTCTTC
once	TRBV7-8	TRBD2	TRBJ2-1	CASRLGTSGNNEQFF	TGTGCCAGCAGGCTCGGGACTAGCGGCAACAATGAGCAGTTCTTC
-	TRBV7-9	TRBD2	TRBJ2-2	CASSFGLAGSTGELFF	TGTGCCAGCAGCTTCGGACTAGCGGGGAGCACCGGGGAGCTGTTTTTT
-	TRBV27	TRBD1	TRBJ1-4	CASRSGTGVEKLFF	TGTGCCAGCAGATCCGGGACAGGGGTTGAAAAACTGTTTTTT
once	TRBV7-2	-	TRBJ1-2	CASSTPRQTMNYTF	TGTGCCAGCAGCACCCCGAGACAGACAATGAACTACACCTTC
once	TRBV5-6	-	TRBJ1-5	CASSLSGVREPQHF	TGTGCCAGCAGCTTGTCCGGGGTGAGGGAGCCCCAGCATTTT
-	TRBV6-1	-	TRBJ1-1	CASSEWAGREAFF	TGTGCCAGCAGTGAATGGGCCGGTCGGGAAGCTTTCTTT
-	TRBV19	-	TRBJ2-1	CASSIDHGLGGQFF	TGTGCCAGTAGTATAGATCACGGGTTGGGGGGTCAGTTCTTC
-	TRBV27	-	TRBJ1-3	CASTLRGVSGNTIYF	TGTGCCAGCACCTTACGCGGCGTCTCTGGAAACACCATATATTTT
-	TRBV28	TRBD2	TRBJ2-7	CASSLAGGYNEQYF	TGTGCCAGCAGTTTAGCGGGAGGGTACAACGAGCAGTACTTC